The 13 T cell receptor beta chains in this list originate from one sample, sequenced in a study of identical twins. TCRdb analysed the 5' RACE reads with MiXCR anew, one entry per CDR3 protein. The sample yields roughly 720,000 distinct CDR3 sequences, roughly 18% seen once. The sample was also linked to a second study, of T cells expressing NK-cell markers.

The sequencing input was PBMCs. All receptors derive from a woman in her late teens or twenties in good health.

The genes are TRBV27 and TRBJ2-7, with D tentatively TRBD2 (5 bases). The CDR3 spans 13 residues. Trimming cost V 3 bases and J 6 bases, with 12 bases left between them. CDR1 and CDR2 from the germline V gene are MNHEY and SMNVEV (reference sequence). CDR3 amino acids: CASSFEGKGEQYF. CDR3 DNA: TGTGCCAGCAGTTTTGAGGGTAAGGGCGAGCAGTACTTC.

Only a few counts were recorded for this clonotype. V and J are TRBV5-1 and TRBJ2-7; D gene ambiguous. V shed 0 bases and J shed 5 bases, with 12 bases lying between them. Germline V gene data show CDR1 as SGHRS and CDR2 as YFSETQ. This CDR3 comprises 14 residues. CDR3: CASSLGPQSDEQYF. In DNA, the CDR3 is TGCGCCAGCAGCTTGGGGCCTCAAAGCGACGAGCAGTACTTC.

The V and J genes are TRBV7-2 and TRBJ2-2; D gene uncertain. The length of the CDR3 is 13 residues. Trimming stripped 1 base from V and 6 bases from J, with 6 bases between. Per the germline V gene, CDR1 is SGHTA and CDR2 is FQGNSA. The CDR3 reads CASSLDVSGELFF. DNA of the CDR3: TGTGCCAGCAGCTTAGATGTTTCCGGGGAGCTGTTTTTT.

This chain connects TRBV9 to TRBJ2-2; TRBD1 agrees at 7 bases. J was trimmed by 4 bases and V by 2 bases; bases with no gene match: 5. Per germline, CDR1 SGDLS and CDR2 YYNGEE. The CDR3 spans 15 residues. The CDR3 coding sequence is TGTGCCAGCAGCGTTTCGGCAGGGGGCACCGGGGAGCTGTTTTTT. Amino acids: CASSVSAGGTGELFF.

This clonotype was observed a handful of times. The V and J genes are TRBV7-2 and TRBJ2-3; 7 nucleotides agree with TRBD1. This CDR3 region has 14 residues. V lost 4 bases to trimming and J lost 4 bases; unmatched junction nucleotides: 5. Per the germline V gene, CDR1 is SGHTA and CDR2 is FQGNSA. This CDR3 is CASSSQGMADTQYF. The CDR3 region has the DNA TGTGCCAGCAGCTCACAGGGGATGGCAGATACGCAGTATTTT.

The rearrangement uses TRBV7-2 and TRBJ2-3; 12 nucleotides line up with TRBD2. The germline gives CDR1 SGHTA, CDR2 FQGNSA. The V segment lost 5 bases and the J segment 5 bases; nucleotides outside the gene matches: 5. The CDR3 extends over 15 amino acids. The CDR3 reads CASSPSGREVDTQYF. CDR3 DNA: TGTGCCAGCAGCCCTAGCGGGAGGGAGGTAGATACGCAGTATTTT. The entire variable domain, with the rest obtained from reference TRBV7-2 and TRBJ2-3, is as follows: GAGVSQSPSNKVTEKGKDVELRCDPISGHTALYWYRQSLGQGLEFLIYFQGNSAPDKSGLPSDRFSAERTGGSVSTLTIQRTQQEDSAVYLCASSPSGREVDTQYFGPGTRLTVL.

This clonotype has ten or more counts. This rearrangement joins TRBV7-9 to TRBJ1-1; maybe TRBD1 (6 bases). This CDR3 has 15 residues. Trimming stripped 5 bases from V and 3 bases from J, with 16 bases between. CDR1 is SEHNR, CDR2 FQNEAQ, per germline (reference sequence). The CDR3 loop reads CASSPPQGKDTEAFF. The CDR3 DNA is TGTGCCAGCAGCCCCCCTCAGGGGAAGGACACTGAAGCTTTCTTT.

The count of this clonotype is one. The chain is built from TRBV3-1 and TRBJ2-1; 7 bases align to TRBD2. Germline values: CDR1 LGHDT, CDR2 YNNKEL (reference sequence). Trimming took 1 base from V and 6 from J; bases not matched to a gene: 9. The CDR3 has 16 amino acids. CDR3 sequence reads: CASSQVRGGRGNEQFF. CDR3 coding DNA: TGTGCCAGCAGCCAAGTTAGGGGAGGGCGGGGCAATGAGCAGTTCTTC.

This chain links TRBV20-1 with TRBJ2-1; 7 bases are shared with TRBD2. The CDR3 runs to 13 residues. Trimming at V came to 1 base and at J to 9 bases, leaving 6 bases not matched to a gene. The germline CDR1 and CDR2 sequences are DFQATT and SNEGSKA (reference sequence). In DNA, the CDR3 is TGCAGTGCTAGAGCGCGGGAGAGCGCTGAGCAGTTCTTC. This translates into CSARARESAEQFF.

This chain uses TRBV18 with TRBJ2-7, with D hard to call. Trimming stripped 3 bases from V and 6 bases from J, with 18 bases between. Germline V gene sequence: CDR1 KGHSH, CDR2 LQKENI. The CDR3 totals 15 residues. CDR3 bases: TGTGCCAGCTCACCCCTCGTGAGCCCGCCTGGCGAGCAGTACTTC. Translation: CASSPLVSPPGEQYF.

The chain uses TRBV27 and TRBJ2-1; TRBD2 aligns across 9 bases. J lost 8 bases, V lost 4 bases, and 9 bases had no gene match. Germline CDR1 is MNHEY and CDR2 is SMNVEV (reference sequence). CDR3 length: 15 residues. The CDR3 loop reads CASSSTLGLADEQFF. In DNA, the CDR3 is TGTGCCAGCAGTTCTACCCTGGGACTAGCCGATGAGCAGTTCTTC.

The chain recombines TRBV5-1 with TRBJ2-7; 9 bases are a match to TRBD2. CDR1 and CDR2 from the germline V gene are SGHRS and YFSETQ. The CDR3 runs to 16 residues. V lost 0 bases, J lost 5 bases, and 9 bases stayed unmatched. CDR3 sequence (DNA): TGCGCCAGCAGCTTGGCCTTGGCGGGGGGGCTCCACGAGCAGTACTTC. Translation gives CASSLALAGGLHEQYF. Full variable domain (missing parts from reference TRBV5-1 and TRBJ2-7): KAGVTQTPRYLIKTRGQQVTLSCSPISGHRSVSWYQQTPGQGLQFLFEYFSETQRNKGNFPGRFSGRQFSNSRSEMNVSTLELGDSALYLCASSLALAGGLHEQYFGPGTRLTVT.

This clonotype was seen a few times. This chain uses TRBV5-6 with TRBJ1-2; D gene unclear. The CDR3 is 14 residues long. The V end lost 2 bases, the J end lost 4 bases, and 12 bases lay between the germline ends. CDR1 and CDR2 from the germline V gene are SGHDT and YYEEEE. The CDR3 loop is CASSLRAGSYGYTF. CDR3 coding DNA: TGTGCCAGCAGCTTACGGGCTGGATCCTATGGCTACACCTTC.